This T cell receptor beta chain was identified in a study of spatial heterogeneity in lung cancer (dated by TCRdb to about 2019). The study in broad terms: Beta-chain transcripts were consistently detected in greater numbers than alpha-chain transcripts, which likely reflected higher beta-chain transcript abundance. In tumor regions, TCR transcript counts showed a strong correlation with a T cell transcriptional module score derived from matched bulk RNA-seq. At surgery, both alpha and beta chains were TCR-sequenced in 200 to 250 tumor regions, about 64 matched nontumor lung samples and 56 PBMC samples. In the raw uncorrected reads, each unique combination of TCR and UMI appeared on average more than ten times. Nonsynonymous mutation counts, determined by whole-exome sequencing of tumor tissue, were related to features of the TCR repertoire. In non-small cell lung cancer, the study quantitatively compared TCR alpha and beta repertoires across several tumor regions, matched nontumor lung, and blood.

This clonotype came up many times. Its cognate antigen has yet to be identified. Per-nucleotide qualities are absent, and no much larger clonotype sits a single base away. The library came from 5' RACE. The reads were generated on a NextSeq 500. In the TCR library protocol, a unique molecular identifier was attached to each TCR cDNA molecule so that PCR and sequencing errors could be corrected. As for how the authors treated the data: TCR identification, UMI-based error correction and CDR3 extraction were all carried out with Decombinator tools. Expanded TCRs were defined as those above a frequency of 2 per 1,000, corresponding to the top 1% of the tumor frequency distribution. Expanded tumor TCRs statistically deemed absent (corrected P<0.05) from at least one tumor region were classed as regional, and all other expanded tumor TCRs were classed as ubiquitous. Renyi diversity was computed with the R vegan package after each repertoire had been subsampled 100 times to 5,000 TCRs. CDR3 similarity networks were built from amino acid triplet string-kernel similarity, with CDR3s being connected when pairwise similarity was above 0.82. TCRdb passed the public sequencing reads through fastp at Q25 and MiXCR, retaining productive beta sequences. Duplicate CDR3 protein sequences are folded into a single record with the most common DNA and genes. Clone size and V and J calls follow TCRdb, not the original study. The sample includes around 7,700 distinct CDR3 sequences, with 8.5% to 9.5% observed a single time. Together, the top ten hold under 10% of the sample.

Explained via the paper, the time point label denotes: sample taken at primary tumor resection. Samples were obtained from approximately 77 patients with early-stage, untreated non-small cell lung cancer from the lung TRACERx cohort. Whole RNA extracted from tumor and nontumor lung tissue, or from cryopreserved PBMC samples, was used for TCR sequencing without cell sorting. Only patients for whom sufficient RNA was available from at least two tumor regions were selected for TCR sequencing. A lung pathologist reviewed the tumor and adjacent nontumor lung specimens before the specimens were selected. Summary of the overall study and its limitations: A correlation was observed between the number of expanded intratumoral alpha and beta TCRs and the tumor nonsynonymous mutation count. Counts of ubiquitous and regional expanded TCRs correlated with counts of ubiquitous and regional nonsynonymous mutations, respectively. TCR-seq coverage of tumor T cells was estimated to be only 7% to 7.5% for alpha chains and more than 11% for beta chains. Additional single-cell paired TCR alpha and beta sequencing was considered necessary to confirm, at a functional level, the hypothesis that regional TCRs recognize regional mutations.

The cysteine opens and the phenylalanine closes a CDR3 of 15 amino acids. CDR3 DNA is the only sequence kept; it has 45 bases, read in frame from the first base. Cut back by 3 bases and 4 bases, the V and J ends lie 15 bases apart. CDR1 and CDR2, looked up from the germline V gene (reference sequence), are SEHNR and FQNEAQ. Sequenced here: lung tumor tissue, sampled at surgery. This clonotype originated in a male donor with early-stage non-small cell lung cancer. The rearranged segments are TRBV7-9 and TRBJ2-5; a weak D assignment points to TRBD1 (6 bases agree). This receptor carries the CDR3 CASSLGQGSGETQYF. The DNA reads as follows: TGTGCCAGCAGCTTGGGGCAGGGGAGTGGAGAGACCCAGTACTTC.